This TCR beta chain emerged from a study of CD8 T cells in ankylosing spondylitis (dated by TCRdb to about 2017). Background for the entire study: The study set out to find disease-linked TCR variants by profiling T cell receptor beta repertoires in ankylosing spondylitis patients and healthy donors. Peripheral blood was sampled, and synovial fluid was also collected from ankylosing spondylitis patients. In total, the full study cohort was made up of 85 to 140 healthy donors and 25 or so ankylosing spondylitis patients. Study-wide conclusions, independent of this receptor: Blood from ankylosing spondylitis patients appeared to be characterized by a TCR beta motif composed of roughly 8 highly homologous amino acid variants. According to the report, matched synovial fluid samples from ankylosing spondylitis patients were significantly enriched for the disease-linked clones. A CD8+ phenotype was shown by the disease-linked clones, which were found at relatively low frequencies in peripheral blood. Some motif variants had previously been reported in the synovial fluid and blood of reactive arthritis patients, which suggests shared mechanisms of disease initiation.

The instrument was an Illumina HiSeq 2500. Quantitative 5'-RACE with molecular barcodes was the method used to prepare the TCR beta libraries. The authors' pipeline ran thus. A new computational method, built on a probabilistic model of VDJ rearrangement, was used to identify disease-linked TCR variants. The raw public data were reprocessed by TCRdb itself: fastp quality trimming at Q25, MiXCR clonotype calling, in-frame beta chains only. Each CDR3 protein appears once, grouped with its most common genes and DNA. V and J calls and clone size were set by TCRdb, not the authors. This sample has 31,000 or so distinct CDR3 sequences in its table, and less than 40% of those were observed once. The top ten constitute 45% of the sample. Synovial fluid samples were matched to blood samples from the same ankylosing spondylitis patients. In regard to this clonotype: Its cognate antigen has yet to be identified. Base qualities are not provided; no much larger clone lies one nucleotide away.

V lost 5 bases and J lost 2 bases; the stretch between them is 14 bases long. CDR1 and CDR2, looked up from the germline V gene, are SGHAT and FQNNGV. Its CDR3 holds 15 amino acids, cysteine through phenylalanine. Of all the DNA, just the CDR3 is kept, 45 bases in frame from base 1. Recombination connected TRBV11-2 to TRBJ2-3; the D gene is possibly TRBD1 or TRBD2, each agreeing over 5 bases. Sequencing input: synovial fluid, either unsorted or a sorted T cell fraction (not recorded which). This receptor was taken from a male donor with ankylosing spondylitis. The bases are TGTGCCAGCAGCCTCTGGGGGTCCTACACAGATACGCAGTATTTT. Its amino acids are CASSLWGSYTDTQYF. Extended through the reference TRBV11-2 and TRBJ2-3 proteins, this CDR3 yields the full variable domain: EAGVAQSPRYKIIEKRQSVAFWCNPISGHATLYWYQQILGQGPKLLIQFQNNGVVDDSQLPKDRFSAERLKGVDSTLKIQPAKLEDSAVYLCASSLWGSYTDTQYFGPGTRLTVL.